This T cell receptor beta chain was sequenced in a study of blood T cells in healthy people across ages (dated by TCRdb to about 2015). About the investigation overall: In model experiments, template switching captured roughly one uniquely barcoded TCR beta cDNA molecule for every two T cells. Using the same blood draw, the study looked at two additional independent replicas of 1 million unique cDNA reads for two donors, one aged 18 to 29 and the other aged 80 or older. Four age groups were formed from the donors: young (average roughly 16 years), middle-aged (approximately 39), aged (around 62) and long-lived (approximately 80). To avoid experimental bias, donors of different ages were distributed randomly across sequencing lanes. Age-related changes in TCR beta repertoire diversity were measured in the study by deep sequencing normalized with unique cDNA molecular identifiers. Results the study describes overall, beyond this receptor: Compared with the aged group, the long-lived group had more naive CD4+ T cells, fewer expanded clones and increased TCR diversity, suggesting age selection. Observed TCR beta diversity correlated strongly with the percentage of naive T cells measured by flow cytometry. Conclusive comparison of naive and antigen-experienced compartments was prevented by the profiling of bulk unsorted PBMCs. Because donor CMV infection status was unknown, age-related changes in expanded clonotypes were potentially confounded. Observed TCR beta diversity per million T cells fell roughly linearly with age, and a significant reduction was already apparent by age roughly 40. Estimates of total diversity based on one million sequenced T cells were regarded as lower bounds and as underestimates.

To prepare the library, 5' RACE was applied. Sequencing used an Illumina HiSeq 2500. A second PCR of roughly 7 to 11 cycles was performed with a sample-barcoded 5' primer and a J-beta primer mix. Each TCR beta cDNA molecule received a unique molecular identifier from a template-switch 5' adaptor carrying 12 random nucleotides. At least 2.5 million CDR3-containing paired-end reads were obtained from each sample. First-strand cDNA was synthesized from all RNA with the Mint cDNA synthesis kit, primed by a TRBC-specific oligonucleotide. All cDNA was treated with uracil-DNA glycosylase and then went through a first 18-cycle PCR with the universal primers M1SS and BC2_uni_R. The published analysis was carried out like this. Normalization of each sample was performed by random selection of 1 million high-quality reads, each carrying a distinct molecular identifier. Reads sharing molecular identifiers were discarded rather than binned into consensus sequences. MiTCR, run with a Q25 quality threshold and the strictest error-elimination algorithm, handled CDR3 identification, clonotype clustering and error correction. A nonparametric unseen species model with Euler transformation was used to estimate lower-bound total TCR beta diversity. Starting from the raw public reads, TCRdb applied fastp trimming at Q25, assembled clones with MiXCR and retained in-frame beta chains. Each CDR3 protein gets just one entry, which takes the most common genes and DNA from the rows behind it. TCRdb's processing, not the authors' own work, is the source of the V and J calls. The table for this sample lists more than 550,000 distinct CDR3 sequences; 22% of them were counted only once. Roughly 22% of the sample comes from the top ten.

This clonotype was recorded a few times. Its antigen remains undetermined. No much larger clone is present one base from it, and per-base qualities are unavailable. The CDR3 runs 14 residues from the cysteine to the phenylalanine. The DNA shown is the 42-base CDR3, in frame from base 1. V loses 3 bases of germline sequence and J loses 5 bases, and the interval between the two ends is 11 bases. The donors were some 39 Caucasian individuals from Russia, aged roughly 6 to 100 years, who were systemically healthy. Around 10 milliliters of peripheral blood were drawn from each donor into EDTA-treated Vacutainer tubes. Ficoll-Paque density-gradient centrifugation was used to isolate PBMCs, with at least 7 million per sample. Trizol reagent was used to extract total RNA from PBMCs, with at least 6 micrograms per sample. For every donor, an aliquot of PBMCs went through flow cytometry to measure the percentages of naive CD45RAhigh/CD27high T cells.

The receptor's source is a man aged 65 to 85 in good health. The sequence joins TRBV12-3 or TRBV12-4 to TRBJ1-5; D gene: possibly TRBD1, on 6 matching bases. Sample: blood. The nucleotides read TGTGCCAGCAGTTTTGGGGGCTGGGATCAGCCCCAGCATTTT. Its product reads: CASSFGGWDQPQHF.